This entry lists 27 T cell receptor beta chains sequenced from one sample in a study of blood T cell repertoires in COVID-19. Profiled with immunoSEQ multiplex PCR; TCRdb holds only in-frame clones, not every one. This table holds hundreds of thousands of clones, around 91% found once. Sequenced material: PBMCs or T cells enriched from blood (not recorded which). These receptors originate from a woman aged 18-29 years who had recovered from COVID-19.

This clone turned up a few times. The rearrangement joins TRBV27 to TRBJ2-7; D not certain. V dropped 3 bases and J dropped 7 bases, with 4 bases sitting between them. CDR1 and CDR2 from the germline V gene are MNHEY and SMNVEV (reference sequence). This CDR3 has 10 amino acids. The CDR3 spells CASSLREQYF. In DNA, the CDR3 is TGTGCCAGCAGTTTGAGGGAGCAGTACTTC.

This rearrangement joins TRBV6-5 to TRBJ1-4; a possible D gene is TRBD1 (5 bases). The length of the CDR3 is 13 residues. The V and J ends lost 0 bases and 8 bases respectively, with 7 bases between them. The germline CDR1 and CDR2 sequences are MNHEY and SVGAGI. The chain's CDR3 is CASSYSHREKLFF. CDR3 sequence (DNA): TGTGCCAGCAGTTACTCGCACAGGGAAAAACTGTTTTTT.

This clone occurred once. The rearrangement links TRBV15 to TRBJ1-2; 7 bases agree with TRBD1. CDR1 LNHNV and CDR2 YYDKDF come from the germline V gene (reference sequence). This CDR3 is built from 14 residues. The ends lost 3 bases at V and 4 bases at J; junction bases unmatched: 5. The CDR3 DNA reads TGTGCCACCAGCAGTAGACAGGGCGCCTATGGCTACACCTTC. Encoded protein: CATSSRQGAYGYTF.

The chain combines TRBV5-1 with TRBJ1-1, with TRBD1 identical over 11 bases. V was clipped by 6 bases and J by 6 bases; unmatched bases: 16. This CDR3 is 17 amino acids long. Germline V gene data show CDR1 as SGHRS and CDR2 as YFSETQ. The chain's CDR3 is CASTLSPGTGGLAEAFF. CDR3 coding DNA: TGCGCCAGCACGCTCAGTCCCGGGACAGGGGGATTGGCTGAAGCTTTCTTT.

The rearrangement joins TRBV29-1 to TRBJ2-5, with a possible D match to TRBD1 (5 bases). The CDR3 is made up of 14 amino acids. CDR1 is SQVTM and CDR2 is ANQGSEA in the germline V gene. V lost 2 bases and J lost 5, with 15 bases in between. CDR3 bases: TGCAGCGTTGAAATGGCCAGGGCCCCGGAGACCCAGTACTTC. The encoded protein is CSVEMARAPETQYF.

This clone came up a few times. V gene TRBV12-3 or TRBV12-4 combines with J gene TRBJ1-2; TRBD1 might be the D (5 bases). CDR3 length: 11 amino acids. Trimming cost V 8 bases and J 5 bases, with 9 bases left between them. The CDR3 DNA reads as TGTGCCAGCGGGGCAGTGTATGGCTACACCTTC. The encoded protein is CASGAVYGYTF.

In DNA form, the CDR3 reads TGTGCCAGCAGCGGACGGACAGGGTTGGAGCCCCAGCATTTT. It is translated as CASSGRTGLEPQHF. The gene calls are TRBV9 and TRBJ1-5; the match to TRBD1 covers 8 bases. The germline V gene encodes CDR1 SGDLS and CDR2 YYNGEE. The CDR3 contains 14 residues. The V gene end was trimmed by 3 bases and the J gene end by 8 bases; junction bases not matched to a gene: 7. Together with reference TRBV9 and TRBJ1-5, the CDR3 gives the full variable domain: DSGVTQTPKHLITATGQRVTLRCSPRSGDLSVYWYQQSLDQGLQFLIQYYNGEERAKGNILERFSAQQFPDLHSELNLSSLELGDSALYFCASSGRTGLEPQHFGDGTRLSIL.

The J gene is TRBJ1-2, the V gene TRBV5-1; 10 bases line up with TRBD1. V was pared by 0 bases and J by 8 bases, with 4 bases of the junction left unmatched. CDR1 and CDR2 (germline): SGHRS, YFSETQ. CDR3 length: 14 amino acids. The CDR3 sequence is CASSLGQGAPGYTF. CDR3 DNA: TGCGCCAGCAGCTTGGGACAGGGGGCGCCAGGCTACACCTTC.

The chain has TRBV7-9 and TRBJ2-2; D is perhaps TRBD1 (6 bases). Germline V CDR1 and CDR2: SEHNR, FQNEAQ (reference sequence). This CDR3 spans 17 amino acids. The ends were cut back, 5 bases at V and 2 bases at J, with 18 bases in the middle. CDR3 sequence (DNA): TGTGCCAGCAGCCTCCCCCGGGCAGGGGATAACACCGGGGAGCTGTTTTTT. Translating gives CASSLPRAGDNTGELFF.

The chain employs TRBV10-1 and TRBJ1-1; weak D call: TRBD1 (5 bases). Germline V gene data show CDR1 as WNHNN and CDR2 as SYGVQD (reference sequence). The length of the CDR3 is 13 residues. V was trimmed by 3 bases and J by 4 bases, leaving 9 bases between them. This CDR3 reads CASSDRAATEAFF. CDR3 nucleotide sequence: TGCGCCAGCAGTGACAGGGCGGCCACTGAAGCTTTCTTT.

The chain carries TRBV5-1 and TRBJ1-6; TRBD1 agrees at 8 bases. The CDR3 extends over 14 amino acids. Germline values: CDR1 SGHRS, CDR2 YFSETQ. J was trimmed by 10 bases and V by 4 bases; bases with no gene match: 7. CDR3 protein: CASSVDRVLSPLHF. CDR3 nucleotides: TGCGCCAGCAGCGTGGACAGGGTATTATCACCCCTCCACTTT.

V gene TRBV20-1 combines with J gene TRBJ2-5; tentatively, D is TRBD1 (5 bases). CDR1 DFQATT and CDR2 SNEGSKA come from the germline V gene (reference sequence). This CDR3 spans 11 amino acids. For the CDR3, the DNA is TGCACCCAACAGGTTCGGGAGACCCAGTACTTC. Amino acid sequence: CTQQVRETQYF.

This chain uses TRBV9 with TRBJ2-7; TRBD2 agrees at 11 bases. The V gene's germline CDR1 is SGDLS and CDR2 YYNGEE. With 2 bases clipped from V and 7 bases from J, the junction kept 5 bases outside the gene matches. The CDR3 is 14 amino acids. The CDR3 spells CASSVRSSGGEQYF. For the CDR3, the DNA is TGTGCCAGCAGCGTTCGGTCTAGCGGGGGGGAGCAGTACTTC.

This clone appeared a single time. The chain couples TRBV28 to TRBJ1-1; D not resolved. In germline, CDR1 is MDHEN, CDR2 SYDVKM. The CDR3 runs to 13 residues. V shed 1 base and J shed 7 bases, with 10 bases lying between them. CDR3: CASSLLYGFEAFF. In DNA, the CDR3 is TGTGCCAGCAGTTTATTGTACGGGTTTGAAGCTTTCTTT.

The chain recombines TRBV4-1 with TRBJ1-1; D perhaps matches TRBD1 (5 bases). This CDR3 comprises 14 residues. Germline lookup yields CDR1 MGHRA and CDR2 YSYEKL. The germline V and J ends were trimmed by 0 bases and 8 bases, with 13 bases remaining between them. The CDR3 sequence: CASSQEVSGGEAFF. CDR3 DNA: TGCGCCAGCAGCCAAGAGGTCTCGGGGGGAGAAGCTTTCTTT.

Here the CDR3 reads CASSEMRGSGANVLTF. CDR3 nucleotides: TGTGCCAGCAGTGAAATGCGGGGTTCGGGGGCCAACGTCCTGACTTTC. V usage is TRBV2 and J usage is TRBJ2-6; D perhaps matches TRBD2 (6 bases). Germline loops: CDR1 SNHLY, CDR2 FYNNEI. V was pared by 2 bases and J by 4 bases, with 12 bases between. The CDR3 runs 16 residues.

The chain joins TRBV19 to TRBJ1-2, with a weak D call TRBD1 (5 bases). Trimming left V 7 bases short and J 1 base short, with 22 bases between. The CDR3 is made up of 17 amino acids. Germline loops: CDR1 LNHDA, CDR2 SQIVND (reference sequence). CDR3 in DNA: TGTGCCAGTACTCATCCCCTTCATCGGGGGATTAACTATGGCTACACCTTC. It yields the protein CASTHPLHRGINYGYTF.

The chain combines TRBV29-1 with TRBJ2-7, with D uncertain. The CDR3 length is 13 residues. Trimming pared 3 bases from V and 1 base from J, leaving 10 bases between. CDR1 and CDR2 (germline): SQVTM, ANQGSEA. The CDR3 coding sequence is TGCAGCGTTGACGGTGGTTCTTCCTACGAGCAGTACTTC. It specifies CSVDGGSSYEQYF.

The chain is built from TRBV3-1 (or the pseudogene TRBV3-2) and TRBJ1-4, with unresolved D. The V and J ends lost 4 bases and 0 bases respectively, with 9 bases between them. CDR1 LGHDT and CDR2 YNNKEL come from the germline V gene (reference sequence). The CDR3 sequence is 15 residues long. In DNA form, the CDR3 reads TGTGCCAGCAGCCGCAACGGAGCAACTAATGAAAAACTGTTTTTT. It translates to CASSRNGATNEKLFF.

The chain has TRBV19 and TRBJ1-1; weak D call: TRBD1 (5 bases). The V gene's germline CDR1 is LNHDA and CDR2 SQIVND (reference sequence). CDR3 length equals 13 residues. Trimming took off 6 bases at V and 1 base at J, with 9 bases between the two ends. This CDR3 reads CASSLGGNTEAFF. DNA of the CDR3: TGTGCCAGTAGCCTGGGGGGGAACACTGAAGCTTTCTTT.

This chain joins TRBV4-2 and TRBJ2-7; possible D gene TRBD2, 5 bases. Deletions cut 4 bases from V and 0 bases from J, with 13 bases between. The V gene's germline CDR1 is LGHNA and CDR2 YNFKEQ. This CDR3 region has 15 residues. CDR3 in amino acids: CASSRAGGSSYEQYF. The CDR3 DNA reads TGTGCCAGCAGCCGGGCCGGAGGCAGCTCCTACGAGCAGTACTTC.

The CDR3 here is CASSSRLGTGWDEKLFF. The CDR3 coding sequence is TGTGCCAGCAGCTCACGACTAGGGACAGGGTGGGATGAAAAACTGTTTTTT. The chain uses TRBV7-2 and TRBJ1-4, with TRBD1 matching over 9 bases. The CDR3 totals 17 residues. Unmatched junction bases numbered 12, after V lost 4 bases and J lost 6 bases. Germline V gives CDR1 SGHTA, CDR2 FQGNSA.

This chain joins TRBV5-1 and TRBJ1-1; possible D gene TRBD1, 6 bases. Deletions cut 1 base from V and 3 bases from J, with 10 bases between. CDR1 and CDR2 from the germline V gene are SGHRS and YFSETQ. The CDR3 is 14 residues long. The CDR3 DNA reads TGCGCCAGCAGCTTGACAGGGCCGGACACTGAAGCTTTCTTT. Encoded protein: CASSLTGPDTEAFF.

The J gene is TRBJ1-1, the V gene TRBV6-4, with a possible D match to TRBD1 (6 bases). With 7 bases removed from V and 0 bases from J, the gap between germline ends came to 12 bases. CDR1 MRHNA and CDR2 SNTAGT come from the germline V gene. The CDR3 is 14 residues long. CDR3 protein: CASNRTALNTEAFF. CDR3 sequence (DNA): TGTGCCAGCAACCGGACAGCCCTGAACACTGAAGCTTTCTTT.

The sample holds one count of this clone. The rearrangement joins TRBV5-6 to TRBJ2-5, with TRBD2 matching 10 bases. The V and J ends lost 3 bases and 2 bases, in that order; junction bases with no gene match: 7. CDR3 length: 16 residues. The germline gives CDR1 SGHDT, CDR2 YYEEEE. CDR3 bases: TGTGCCAGCAGCTCCCGGCTAGCGGGGGTACAAGAGACCCAGTACTTC. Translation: CASSSRLAGVQETQYF. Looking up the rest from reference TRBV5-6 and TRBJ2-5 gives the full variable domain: DAGVTQSPTHLIKTRGQQVTLRCSPKSGHDTVSWYQQALGQGPQFIFQYYEEEERQRGNFPDRFSGHQFPNYSSELNVNALLLGDSALYLCASSSRLAGVQETQYFGPGTRLLVL.

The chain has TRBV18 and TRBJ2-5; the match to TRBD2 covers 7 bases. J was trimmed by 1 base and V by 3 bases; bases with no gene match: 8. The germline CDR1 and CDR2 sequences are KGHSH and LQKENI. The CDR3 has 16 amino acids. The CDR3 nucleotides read TGTGCCAGCTCACCGGGGGGGGACGACTCCCAAGAGACCCAGTACTTC. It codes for CASSPGGDDSQETQYF. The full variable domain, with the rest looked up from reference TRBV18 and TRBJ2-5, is NAGVMQNPRHLVRRRGQEARLRCSPMKGHSHVYWYRQLPEEGLKFMVYLQKENIIDESGMPKERFSAEFPKEGPSILRIQQVVRGDSAAYFCASSPGGDDSQETQYFGPGTRLLVL.

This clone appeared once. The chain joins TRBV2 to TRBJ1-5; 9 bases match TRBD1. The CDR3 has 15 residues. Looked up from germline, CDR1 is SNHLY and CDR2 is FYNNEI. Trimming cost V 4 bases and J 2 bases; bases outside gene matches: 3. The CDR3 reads CASSGDRAGNQPQHF. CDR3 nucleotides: TGTGCCAGCAGTGGGGACAGGGCGGGCAATCAGCCCCAGCATTTT.